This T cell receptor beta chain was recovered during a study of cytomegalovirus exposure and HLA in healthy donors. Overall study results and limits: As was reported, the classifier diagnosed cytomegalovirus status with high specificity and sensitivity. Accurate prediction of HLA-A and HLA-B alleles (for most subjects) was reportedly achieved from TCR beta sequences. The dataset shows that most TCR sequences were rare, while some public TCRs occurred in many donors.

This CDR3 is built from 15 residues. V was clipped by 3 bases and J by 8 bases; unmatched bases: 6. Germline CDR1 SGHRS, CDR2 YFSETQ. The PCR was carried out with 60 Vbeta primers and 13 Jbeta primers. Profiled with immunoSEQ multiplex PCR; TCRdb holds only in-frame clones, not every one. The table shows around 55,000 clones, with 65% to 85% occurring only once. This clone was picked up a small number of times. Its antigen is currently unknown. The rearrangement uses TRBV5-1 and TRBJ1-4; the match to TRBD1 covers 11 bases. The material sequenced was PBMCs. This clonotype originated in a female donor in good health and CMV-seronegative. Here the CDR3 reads CASSSRTGGNEKLFF. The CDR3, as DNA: TGCGCCAGCAGCTCCCGGACAGGGGGCAACGAAAAACTGTTTTTT.